A single TCR beta chain is shown here with its context. What it recognizes is unknown. Reverse transcription used 500 to 550 ng RNA and constant-region primers for alpha and beta. Each of the alpha and beta chains got its own library through chain-specific third strand synthesis with indices. TCRdb re-called the 5' RACE reads with MiXCR, one entry per CDR3 protein. The data hold about 14,000 distinct CDR3 sequences, with 12% observed a single time. This sample was taken from a study of HIV-infected patients and healthy controls. Roughly three months, about 14 weeks, into antiretroviral therapy, follow-up blood was collected. All unsorted peripheral T cells were captured because whole blood was used without fractionation. V was clipped by 9 bases and J by 0 bases, with 18 bases between them. The CDR3 has 16 amino acids. CDR1 is LNHDA and CDR2 is SQIVND in the germline V gene (reference sequence). Regarding the study as a whole: Compared with healthy controls, HIV-infected patients showed less CDR3 sharing between individuals. Unequal distinct sequence numbers between patients and controls complicated comparisons.

The clonotype originates from an adult with HIV infection. The donor label of this sample is uncertain. The source material was blood, sampled during antiretroviral therapy. The V gene is TRBV19, the J gene TRBJ1-5; D not resolved. The CDR3 DNA reads as TGTGCCAGCACGCCTCGGGGAGCGTATAGCAATCAGCCCCAGCATTTT. Protein sequence: CASTPRGAYSNQPQHF.